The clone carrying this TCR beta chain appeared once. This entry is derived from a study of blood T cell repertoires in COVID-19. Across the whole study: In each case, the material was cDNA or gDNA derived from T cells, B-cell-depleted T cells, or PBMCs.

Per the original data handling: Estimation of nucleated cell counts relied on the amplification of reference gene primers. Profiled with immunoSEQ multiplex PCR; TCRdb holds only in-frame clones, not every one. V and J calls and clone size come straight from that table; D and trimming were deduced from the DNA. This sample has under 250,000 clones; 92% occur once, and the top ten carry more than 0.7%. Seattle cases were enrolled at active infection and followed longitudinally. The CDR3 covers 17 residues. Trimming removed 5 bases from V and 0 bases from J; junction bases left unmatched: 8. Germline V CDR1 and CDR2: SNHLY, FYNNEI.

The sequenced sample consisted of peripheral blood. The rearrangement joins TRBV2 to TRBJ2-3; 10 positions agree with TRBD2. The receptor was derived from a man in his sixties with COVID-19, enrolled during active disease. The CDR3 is CASSPGLAPLSTDTQYF. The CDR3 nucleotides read TGTGCCAGCAGTCCGGGACTAGCGCCCCTCAGCACAGATACGCAGTATTTT.